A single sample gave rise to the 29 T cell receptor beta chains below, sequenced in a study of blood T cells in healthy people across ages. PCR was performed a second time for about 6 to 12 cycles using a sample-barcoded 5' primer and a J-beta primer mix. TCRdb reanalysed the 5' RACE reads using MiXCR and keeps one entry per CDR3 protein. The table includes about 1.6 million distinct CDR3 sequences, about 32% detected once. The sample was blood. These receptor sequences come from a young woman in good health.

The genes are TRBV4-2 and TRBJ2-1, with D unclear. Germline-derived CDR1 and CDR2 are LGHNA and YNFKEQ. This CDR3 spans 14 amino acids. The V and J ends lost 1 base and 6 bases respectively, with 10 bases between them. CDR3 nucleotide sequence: TGTGCCAGCAGCCAAGCATTCTTAGCCAATGAGCAGTTCTTC. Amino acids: CASSQAFLANEQFF.

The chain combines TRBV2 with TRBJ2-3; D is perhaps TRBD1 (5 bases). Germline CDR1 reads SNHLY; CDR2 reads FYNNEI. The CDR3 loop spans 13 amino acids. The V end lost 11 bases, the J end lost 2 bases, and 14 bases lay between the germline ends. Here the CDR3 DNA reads TGTGCCTCTAAGGCCAGGGTCACAGATACGCAGTATTTT. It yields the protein CASKARVTDTQYF.

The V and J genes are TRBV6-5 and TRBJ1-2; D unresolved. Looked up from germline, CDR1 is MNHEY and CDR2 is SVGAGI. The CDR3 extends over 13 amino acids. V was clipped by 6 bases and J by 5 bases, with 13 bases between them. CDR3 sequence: CASRGGRGYGYTF. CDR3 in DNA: TGTGCCAGCAGAGGAGGGAGAGGGTATGGCTACACCTTC.

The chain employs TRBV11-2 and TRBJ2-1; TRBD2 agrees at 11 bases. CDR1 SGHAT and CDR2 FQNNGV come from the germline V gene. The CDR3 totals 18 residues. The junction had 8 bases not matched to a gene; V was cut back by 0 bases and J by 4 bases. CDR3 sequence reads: CASSLDGYLAGGYNEQFF. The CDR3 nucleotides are TGTGCCAGCAGCTTAGATGGCTATCTAGCGGGGGGATACAATGAGCAGTTCTTC.

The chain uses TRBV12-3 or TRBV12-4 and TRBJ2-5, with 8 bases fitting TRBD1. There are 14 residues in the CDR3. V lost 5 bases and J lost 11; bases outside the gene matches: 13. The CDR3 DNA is TGTGCCAGCAGTCCCCAGGGGGCCAGCAGTGGACAGTACTTC. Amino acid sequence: CASSPQGASSGQYF.

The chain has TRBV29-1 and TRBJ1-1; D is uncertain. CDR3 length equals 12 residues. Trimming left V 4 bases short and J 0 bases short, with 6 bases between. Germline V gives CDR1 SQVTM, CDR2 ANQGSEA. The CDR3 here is CSVVEVNTEAFF. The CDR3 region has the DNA TGCAGCGTTGTTGAGGTGAACACTGAAGCTTTCTTT.

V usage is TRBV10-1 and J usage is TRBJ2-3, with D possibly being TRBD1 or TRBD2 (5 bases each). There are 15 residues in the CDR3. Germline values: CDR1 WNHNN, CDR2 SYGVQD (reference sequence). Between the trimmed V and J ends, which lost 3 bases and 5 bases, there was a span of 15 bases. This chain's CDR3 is CASSDPGRVGDTQYF. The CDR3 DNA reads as TGCGCCAGCAGTGATCCAGGGAGAGTTGGAGATACGCAGTATTTT.

Written as DNA, the CDR3 is TGTGCCAGCACCGGGACTGTGGGCGCGGCGGATACGCAGTATTTT. As protein: CASTGTVGAADTQYF. This chain uses TRBV2 with TRBJ2-3; maybe TRBD2 (6 bases). This CDR3 spans 15 amino acids. V lost 7 bases and J 6 bases, leaving 20 bases between the germline ends. Germline V gene lookup returns CDR1 SNHLY and CDR2 FYNNEI.

CDR3 sequence: CASSLSGLENQNIQYF. The CDR3, as DNA: TGTGCCAGCAGCTTATCGGGACTGGAGAACCAAAACATTCAGTACTTC. The V call is TRBV7-2, the J call TRBJ2-4; the D gene is possibly TRBD2 (6 bases). The V end lost 2 bases, the J end lost 5 bases, and 16 bases lay between the germline ends. Germline V gene data show CDR1 as SGHTA and CDR2 as FQGNSA. The CDR3 covers 16 residues.

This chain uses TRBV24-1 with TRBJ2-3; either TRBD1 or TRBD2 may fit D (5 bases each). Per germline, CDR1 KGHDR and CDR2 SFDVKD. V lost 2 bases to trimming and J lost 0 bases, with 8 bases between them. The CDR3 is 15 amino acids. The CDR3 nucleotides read TGTGCCACCAGTGATTACGGGACCAGCACAGATACGCAGTATTTT. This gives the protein CATSDYGTSTDTQYF.

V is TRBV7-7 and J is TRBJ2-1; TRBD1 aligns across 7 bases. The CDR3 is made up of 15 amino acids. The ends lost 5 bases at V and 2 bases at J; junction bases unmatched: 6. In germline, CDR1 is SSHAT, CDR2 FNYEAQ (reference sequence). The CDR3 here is CASSLDRVAYNEQFF. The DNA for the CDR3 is TGTGCCAGCAGCCTAGACAGGGTGGCCTACAATGAGCAGTTCTTC.

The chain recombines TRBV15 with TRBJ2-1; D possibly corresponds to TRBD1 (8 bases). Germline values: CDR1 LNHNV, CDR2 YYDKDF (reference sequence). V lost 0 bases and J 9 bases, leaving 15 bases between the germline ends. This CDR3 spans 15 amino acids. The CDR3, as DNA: TGTGCCACCAGCAGAGATCCTACAGGGGGGGGTGAGCAGTTCTTC. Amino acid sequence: CATSRDPTGGGEQFF.

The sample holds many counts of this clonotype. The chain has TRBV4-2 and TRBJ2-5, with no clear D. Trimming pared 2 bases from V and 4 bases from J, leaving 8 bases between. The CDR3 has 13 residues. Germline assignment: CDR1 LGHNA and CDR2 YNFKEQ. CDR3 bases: TGTGCCAGCAGCCAAAAGGACCGAGAGACCCAGTACTTC. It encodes CASSQKDRETQYF.

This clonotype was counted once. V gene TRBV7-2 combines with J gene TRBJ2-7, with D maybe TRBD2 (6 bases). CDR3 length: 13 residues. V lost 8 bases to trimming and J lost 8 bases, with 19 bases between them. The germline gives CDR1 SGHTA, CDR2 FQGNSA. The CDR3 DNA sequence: TGTGCCAGCGGGGGGTACCCTTGGTACAAGCAGTACTTC. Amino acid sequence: CASGGYPWYKQYF.

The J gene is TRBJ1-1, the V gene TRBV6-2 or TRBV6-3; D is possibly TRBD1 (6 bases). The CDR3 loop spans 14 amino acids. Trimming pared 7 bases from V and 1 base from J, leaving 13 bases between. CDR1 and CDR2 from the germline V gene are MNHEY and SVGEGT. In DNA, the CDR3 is TGTGCCAGCAAAGAAGGACAGTCGAACACTGAAGCTTTCTTT. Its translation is CASKEGQSNTEAFF.

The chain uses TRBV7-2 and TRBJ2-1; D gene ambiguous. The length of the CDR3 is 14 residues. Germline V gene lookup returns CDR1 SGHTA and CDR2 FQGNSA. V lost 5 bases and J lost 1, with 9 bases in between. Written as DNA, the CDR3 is TGTGCCAGCAGCCCGGACCAATCCTACAATGAGCAGTTCTTC. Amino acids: CASSPDQSYNEQFF. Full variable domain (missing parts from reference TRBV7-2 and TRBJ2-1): GAGVSQSPSNKVTEKGKDVELRCDPISGHTALYWYRQSLGQGLEFLIYFQGNSAPDKSGLPSDRFSAERTGGSVSTLTIQRTQQEDSAVYLCASSPDQSYNEQFFGPGTRLTVL.

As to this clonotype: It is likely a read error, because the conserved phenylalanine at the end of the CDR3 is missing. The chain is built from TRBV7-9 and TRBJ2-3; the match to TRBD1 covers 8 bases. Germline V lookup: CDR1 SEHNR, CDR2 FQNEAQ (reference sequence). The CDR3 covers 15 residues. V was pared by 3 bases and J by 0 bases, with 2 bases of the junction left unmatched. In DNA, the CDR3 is TGTGCCAGCAGCTTGACAGGGGCCAGCACAGATACGCAGTATGTT. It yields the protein CASSLTGASTDTQYV.

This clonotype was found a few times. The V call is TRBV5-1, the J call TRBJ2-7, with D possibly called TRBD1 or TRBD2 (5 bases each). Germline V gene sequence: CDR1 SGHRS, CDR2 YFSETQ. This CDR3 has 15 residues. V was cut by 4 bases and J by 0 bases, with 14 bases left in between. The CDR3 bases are TGCGCCAGCAGCCTCAATACGGGGCTCTCCTACGAGCAGTACTTC. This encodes CASSLNTGLSYEQYF.

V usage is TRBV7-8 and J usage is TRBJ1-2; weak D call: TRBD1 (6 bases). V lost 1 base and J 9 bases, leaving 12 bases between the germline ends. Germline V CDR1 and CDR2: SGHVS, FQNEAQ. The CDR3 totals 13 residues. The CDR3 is CASSLGGGPSYTF. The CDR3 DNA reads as TGTGCCAGCAGCTTAGGTGGGGGCCCTAGCTACACCTTC.

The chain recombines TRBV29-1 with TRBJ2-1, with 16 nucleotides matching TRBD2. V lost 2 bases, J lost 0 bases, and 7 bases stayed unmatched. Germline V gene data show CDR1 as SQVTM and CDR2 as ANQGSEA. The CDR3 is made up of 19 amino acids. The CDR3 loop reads CSVERGLAGGPFSYNEQFF. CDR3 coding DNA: TGCAGCGTTGAAAGGGGACTAGCGGGAGGGCCGTTCTCCTACAATGAGCAGTTCTTC.

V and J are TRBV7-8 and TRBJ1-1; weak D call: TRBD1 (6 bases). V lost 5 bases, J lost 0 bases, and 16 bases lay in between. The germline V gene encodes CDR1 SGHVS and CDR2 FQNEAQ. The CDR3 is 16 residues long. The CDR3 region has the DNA TGTGCCAGCAGCGCGCGGACAGTGCTCTTGAACACTGAAGCTTTCTTT. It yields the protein CASSARTVLLNTEAFF. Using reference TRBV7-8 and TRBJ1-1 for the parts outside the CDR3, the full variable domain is GAGVSQSPRYKVAKRGQDVALRCDPISGHVSLFWYQQALGQGPEFLTYFQNEAQLDKSGLPSDRFFAERPEGSVSTLKIQRTQQEDSAVYLCASSARTVLLNTEAFFGQGTRLTVV.

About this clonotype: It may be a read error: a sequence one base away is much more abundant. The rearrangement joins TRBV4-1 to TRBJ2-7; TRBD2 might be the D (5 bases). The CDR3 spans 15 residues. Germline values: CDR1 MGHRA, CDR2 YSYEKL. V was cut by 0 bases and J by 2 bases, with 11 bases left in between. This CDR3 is CASSQDWTGTYEQYF. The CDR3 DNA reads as TGCGCCAGCAGCCAAGATTGGACTGGCACCTACGAGCAGTACTTC.

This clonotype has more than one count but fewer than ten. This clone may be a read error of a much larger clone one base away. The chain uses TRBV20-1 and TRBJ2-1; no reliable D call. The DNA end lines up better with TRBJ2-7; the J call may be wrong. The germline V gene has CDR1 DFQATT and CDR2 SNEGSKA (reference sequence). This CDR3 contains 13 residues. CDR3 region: CSARESSYNEQYF. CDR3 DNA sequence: TGCAGTGCTAGGGAGAGCTCCTACAATGAGCAGTACTTC.

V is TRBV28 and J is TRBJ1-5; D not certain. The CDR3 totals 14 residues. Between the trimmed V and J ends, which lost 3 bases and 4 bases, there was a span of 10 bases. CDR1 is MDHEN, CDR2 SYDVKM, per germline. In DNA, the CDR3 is TGTGCCAGCAGTTTTCGGAGGAGAAATCAGCCCCAGCATTTT. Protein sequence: CASSFRRRNQPQHF. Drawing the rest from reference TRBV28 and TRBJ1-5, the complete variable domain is DVKVTQSSRYLVKRTGEKVFLECVQDMDHENMFWYRQDPGLGLRLIYFSYDVKMKEKGDIPEGYSVSREKKERFSLILESASTNQTSMYLCASSFRRRNQPQHFGDGTRLSIL.

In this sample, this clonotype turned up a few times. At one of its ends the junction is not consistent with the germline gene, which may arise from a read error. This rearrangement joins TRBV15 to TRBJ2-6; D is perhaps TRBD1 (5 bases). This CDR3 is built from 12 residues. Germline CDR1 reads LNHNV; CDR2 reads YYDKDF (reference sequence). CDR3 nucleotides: TGTGCCACCAGATCTGGGGCCGACGTCCTGACTTTC. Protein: CATRSGADVLTF.

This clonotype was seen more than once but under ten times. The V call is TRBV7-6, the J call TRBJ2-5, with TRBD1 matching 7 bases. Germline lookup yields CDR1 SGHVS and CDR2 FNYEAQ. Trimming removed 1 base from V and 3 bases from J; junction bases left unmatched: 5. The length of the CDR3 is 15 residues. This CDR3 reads CASSLVGQAEETQYF. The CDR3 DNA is TGTGCCAGCAGCTTAGTTGGACAGGCCGAAGAGACCCAGTACTTC. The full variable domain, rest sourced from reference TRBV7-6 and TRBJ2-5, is GAGVSQSPRYKVTKRGQDVALRCDPISGHVSLYWYRQALGQGPEFLTYFNYEAQQDKSGLPNDRFSAERPEGSISTLTIQRTEQRDSAMYRCASSLVGQAEETQYFGPGTRLLVL.

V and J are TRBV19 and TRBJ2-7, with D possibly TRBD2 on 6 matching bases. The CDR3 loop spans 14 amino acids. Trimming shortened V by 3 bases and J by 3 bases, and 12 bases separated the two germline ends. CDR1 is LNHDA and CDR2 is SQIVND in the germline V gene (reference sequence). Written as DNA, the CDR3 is TGTGCCAGTAGTATCATCGGGAGAGGCTACGAGCAGTACTTC. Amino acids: CASSIIGRGYEQYF.

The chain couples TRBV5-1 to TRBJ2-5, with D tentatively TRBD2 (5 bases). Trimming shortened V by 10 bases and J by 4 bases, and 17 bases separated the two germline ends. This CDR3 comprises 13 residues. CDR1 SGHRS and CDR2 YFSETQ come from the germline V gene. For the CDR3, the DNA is TGCGCCGCCAGAGAGGGAGTAGGAGAGACCCAGTACTTC. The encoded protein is CAAREGVGETQYF.

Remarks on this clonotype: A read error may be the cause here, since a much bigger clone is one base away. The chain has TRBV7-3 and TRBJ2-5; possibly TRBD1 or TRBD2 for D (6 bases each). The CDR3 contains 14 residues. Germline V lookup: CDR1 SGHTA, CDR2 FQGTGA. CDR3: CASSSTGGGEAQYF. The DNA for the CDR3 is TGTGCCAGCAGCTCGACCGGGGGCGGAGAGGCCCAGTACTTC.